This TCR beta chain was obtained from a study of vaccination and CD4 T cells after COVID-19. Whole-study context: Six males and four females, two Hispanic, made up the convalescents. A CEFX pool, an HIV-1 Nef pool, or else no peptide went into the control cultures.

Treatment reported: roughly 11-day PBMC culture with coronavirus spike peptide pools or control peptides (ViraFEST assay). Harvesting of the unexposed donor's CD4+ T cells predated the COVID-19 pandemic (2011-2018). With approximately 10 ug/ml peptide pools and roughly 9.2 IU/ml IL-2, PBMCs were cultured at about 2 million per well. Investigators isolated CD4+ T cells by negative selection after less than twelve days of culture. In this sample, this clonotype turned up a few times. Its antigen is not identified. The CDR3 is made up of 13 amino acids. V gave up 3 bases and J gave up 0 bases, with 6 bases separating them. Germline V gene data show CDR1 as SGHTA and CDR2 as FQGNSA. The Oncomine TCR Beta short-read assay was applied to DNA of cultured CD4+ T cells. Investigators obtained genomic DNA by extraction from cultured CD4+ T cells. TCRdb re-derived calls from the PCR reads in MiXCR, one entry per CDR3 protein. The sample yields 6,200 or so distinct CDR3 sequences, 33% seen once.

Sequences were obtained from CD4+ T cells from blood, cultured in vitro. This rearrangement joins TRBV7-2 to TRBJ2-7, with D maybe TRBD1 (6 bases). The origin of this receptor is a human donor in good health. CDR3 residues: CASSLDSSYEQYF. CDR3 bases: TGTGCCAGCAGCTTGGACAGCTCCTACGAGCAGTACTTC.